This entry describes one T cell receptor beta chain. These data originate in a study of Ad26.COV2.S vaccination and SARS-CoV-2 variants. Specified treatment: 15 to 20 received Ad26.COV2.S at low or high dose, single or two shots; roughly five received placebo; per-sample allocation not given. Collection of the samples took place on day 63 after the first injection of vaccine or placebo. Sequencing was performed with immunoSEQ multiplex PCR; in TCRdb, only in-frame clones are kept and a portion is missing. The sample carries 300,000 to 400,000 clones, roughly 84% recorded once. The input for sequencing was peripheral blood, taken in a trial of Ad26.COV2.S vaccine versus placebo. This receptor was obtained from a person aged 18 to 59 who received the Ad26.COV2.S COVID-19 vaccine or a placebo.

CDR3 nucleotide sequence: TGTGCCAGTAGGGACAGGGGGGAGTCCTGGCCCCAGCATTTT. Protein product: CASRDRGESWPQHF. The V gene is TRBV2, the J gene TRBJ1-5; 11 bases map to TRBD1. Germline-derived CDR1 and CDR2 are SNHLY and FYNNEI. This CDR3 spans 14 amino acids. Trimming at V came to 9 bases and at J to 9 bases, leaving 10 bases not matched to a gene.